The entry that follows covers one TCR beta chain sequence. The antigen is not known. This entry belongs to a study of monozygotic twins with inflammatory bowel disease. Study findings and constraints: Among IBD patients, fewer clonotypes were shared with others than among healthy twins, especially with disease activity.

The CDR3 consists of 16 residues. CDR1 MDHEN and CDR2 SYDVKM come from the germline V gene. For every sample, eight separate reactions were used to make cDNA. Added by template switching were UMIs that each held a 6-nucleotide sample barcode. Amplification used two nested PCRs: around 15 cycles, then about 10 cycles, on TCRalpha/TCRbeta cDNA. TCRdb reanalyzed the 5' RACE reads, giving one entry per CDR3 protein sequence and no DNA. Its table records around 220,000 distinct CDR3 sequences. The chain uses TRBV28 and TRBJ1-2. Sequencing input: blood. The TCR comes from a human donor with ulcerative colitis or Crohn's disease, or a healthy co-twin of an affected twin (not recorded which). This CDR3 is CASIDRSGLVDRGYTF.